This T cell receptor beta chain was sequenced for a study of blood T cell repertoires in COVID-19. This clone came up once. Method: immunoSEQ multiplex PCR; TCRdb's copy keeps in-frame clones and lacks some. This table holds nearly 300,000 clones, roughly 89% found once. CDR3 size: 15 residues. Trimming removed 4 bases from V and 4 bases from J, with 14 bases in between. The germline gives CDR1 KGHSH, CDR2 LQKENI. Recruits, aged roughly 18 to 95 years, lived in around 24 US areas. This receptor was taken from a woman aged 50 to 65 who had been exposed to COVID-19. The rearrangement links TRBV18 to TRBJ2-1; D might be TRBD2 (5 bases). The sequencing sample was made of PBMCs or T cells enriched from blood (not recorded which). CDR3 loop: CASSQEVLSYNEQFF. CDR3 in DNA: TGTGCCAGCTCACAGGAGGTTCTATCTTACAATGAGCAGTTCTTC.